These 12 T cell receptor beta chains originate from one sample sequenced in a study of T cell repertoires in cytomegalovirus infection. A single record per CDR3 protein comes from TCRdb applying MiXCR to the reads. The sample yields about 300,000 distinct CDR3 sequences, about 9.2% seen once. The material sequenced was PBMCs. All receptors derive from a human donor in good health (CMV status not recorded). Some clones in this sample may be carry-over from other donors' samples.

This clonotype was seen repeatedly, ten times or more. This chain joins TRBV7-9 and TRBJ2-7; perhaps D is TRBD1 or TRBD2 (5 bases each). The length of the CDR3 is 16 residues. CDR1 is SEHNR, CDR2 FQNEAQ, per germline (reference sequence). Trimming pared 5 bases from V and 0 bases from J, leaving 17 bases between. Here the CDR3 DNA reads TGTGCCAGCAGCCCCCCCGAGTTGGGGGTCTCCTACGAGCAGTACTTC. It yields the protein CASSPPELGVSYEQYF.

The chain joins TRBV7-9 to TRBJ2-7; no clear D. Germline CDR1 is SEHNR and CDR2 is FQNEAQ (reference sequence). CDR3 length equals 16 residues. Trimming took off 4 bases at V and 2 bases at J, with 18 bases between the two ends. CDR3 sequence: CASSSRPTSRPYEQYF. CDR3 DNA sequence: TGTGCCAGCAGCTCGAGACCGACCAGTAGACCCTACGAGCAGTACTTC.

The chain carries TRBV20-1 and TRBJ1-4; TRBD1 agrees at 7 bases. The junction had 3 bases not matched to a gene; V was cut back by 5 bases and J by 3 bases. From germline, CDR1 is DFQATT and CDR2 SNEGSKA (reference sequence). The CDR3 is 13 residues long. The CDR3 protein is CSASGGPNEKLFF. CDR3 bases: TGCAGTGCTTCAGGGGGACCTAATGAAAAACTGTTTTTT.

The chain links TRBV20-1 to TRBJ2-3; 8 bases are a match to TRBD2. The CDR3 is 16 residues long. Germline V gene data show CDR1 as DFQATT and CDR2 as SNEGSKA (reference sequence). V was clipped by 3 bases and J by 5 bases; unmatched bases: 13. CDR3 in DNA: TGCAGTGCTAGTTTCAGAGCGGGGGACACGGGAGATACGCAGTATTTT. This codes for CSASFRAGDTGDTQYF.

This clonotype was counted at least ten times. The V and J genes are TRBV12-3 or TRBV12-4 and TRBJ1-1; D gene unclear. V dropped 5 bases and J dropped 8 bases, with 12 bases sitting between them. The CDR3 is 12 amino acids. CDR3 in amino acids: CASSVAPGEAFF. CDR3 bases: TGTGCCAGCAGTGTGGCCCCGGGGGAAGCTTTCTTT.

This clonotype showed up many times. The J gene is TRBJ2-6, the V gene TRBV3-1; no reliable D call. The CDR3 runs 19 residues. V lost 0 bases and J 0 bases, leaving 15 bases between the germline ends. Germline assignment: CDR1 LGHDT and CDR2 YNNKEL (reference sequence). This CDR3 is CASSQEGATTVSGANVLTF. The CDR3 region has the DNA TGTGCCAGCAGCCAAGAGGGCGCTACAACAGTCTCTGGGGCCAACGTCCTGACTTTC.

In its sample, this clonotype was seen many times. The V and J genes are TRBV7-2 and TRBJ2-1, with 9 bases lining up with TRBD1. After removal of 5 bases from V and 7 bases from J, the junction contained 6 bases not matched to a gene. The CDR3 consists of 14 residues. Germline V CDR1 and CDR2: SGHTA, FQGNSA. CDR3 residues: CASSLGQGKNEQFF. As DNA, the CDR3 is TGTGCCAGCAGCCTGGGACAGGGCAAGAATGAGCAGTTCTTC.

There are many counts of this clonotype. The chain is built from TRBV4-3 and TRBJ2-4, with unresolved D. V lost 0 bases to trimming and J lost 3 bases, with 24 bases between them. Germline V gives CDR1 LGHNA, CDR2 YSLEER. The CDR3 contains 20 residues. CDR3 sequence reads: CASSQEKWGLLTDNKNIQYF. CDR3 in DNA: TGCGCCAGCAGCCAAGAAAAATGGGGTCTCTTAACGGATAACAAAAACATTCAGTACTTC.

This clonotype was recorded many times. This rearrangement joins TRBV6-1 to TRBJ2-2; 9 bases align to TRBD1. CDR1 MNHNS and CDR2 SASEGT come from the germline V gene. V dropped 5 bases and J dropped 4; count of bases not matched to a gene: 14. The CDR3 is made up of 18 amino acids. The CDR3 nucleotides are TGTGCCAGCAGTCTTACTCCTGGGACAGGGAGGAGCACCGGGGAGCTGTTTTTT. Encoded protein: CASSLTPGTGRSTGELFF.

The rearrangement links TRBV12-5 to TRBJ1-2; D perhaps matches TRBD1 (6 bases). Trimming took off 5 bases at V and 6 bases at J, with 25 bases between the two ends. CDR1 is LGHNT and CDR2 is FRNRAP in the germline V gene. This CDR3 has 17 amino acids. CDR3 region: CASGPYTAEDSRNGYTF. The CDR3 DNA reads as TGTGCTAGTGGTCCATATACGGCCGAGGACAGTCGGAATGGCTACACCTTC.

This clonotype was counted many times. The chain combines TRBV10-2 with TRBJ1-4; tentative D call: TRBD1 (5 bases). Germline CDR1 and CDR2: WSHSY and SAAADI. Trimming pared 6 bases from V and 7 bases from J, leaving 12 bases between. The CDR3 is 13 amino acids. This CDR3 reads CASRGEVGEKLFF. The CDR3 DNA is TGCGCCAGCAGAGGGGAAGTTGGTGAAAAACTGTTTTTT.

This clonotype was detected many times. The V and J genes are TRBV10-3 and TRBJ2-5; 8 positions match TRBD2. CDR3 length equals 16 residues. Germline lookup yields CDR1 ENHRY and CDR2 SYGVKD. V lost 2 bases and J lost 2; bases outside the gene matches: 7. DNA of the CDR3: TGTGCCATCAGTGAGGGACTAGCCCTAGTACAAGAGACCCAGTACTTC. This encodes CAISEGLALVQETQYF.